The sequence of this TCR beta chain was determined in a study of T cell repertoires in cytomegalovirus infection (dated by TCRdb to about 2019). Broadly, across the study: Donor HLA type was relevant to the analysis, as public TCR beta signatures indicated carriage of CMV infection together with the matching HLA type.

Instrument used: Illumina HiSeq 1500. TCRdb applied fastp at Q25 and MiXCR to the public reads, then kept only in-frame beta chains. Each CDR3 protein appears once, grouped with its most common genes and DNA. A total of about 300,000 distinct CDR3 sequences appear in this sample, approximately 8.9% of them only once. The ten biggest clones cover approximately 2.3% of the sample. Many counts were recorded for this clonotype. No cognate antigen has been identified for it. Base quality data are lacking; no much larger clone is found one base away. CDR1 and CDR2 (SNHLY, FYNNEI) derive from the germline V gene. The CDR3 covers 14 residues, taking in both the cysteine and the phenylalanine. The entry retains the CDR3 DNA only, 42 bases that are in frame from base 1. V lost 7 bases and J lost 7 bases, and the count of bases not matched to a germline gene is 9. Beyond this particular receptor, the publication reports: In the ex vivo response, HLA-C-restricted CMV-specific TCR beta clonotypes were dominant, and in two of eight donors the single most frequent clonotype came from this HLA-C-restricted group. Cumulative frequency of public TCR beta family members discriminated carriers of CMV infection plus the relevant HLA type in this cohort and an independent approximately 370-donor cohort.

Sequencing was done on a sample of PBMCs. The source is a human donor in good health (CMV status not recorded). Some clones in this sample may be carry-over from other donors' samples. Recombination connected TRBV2 to TRBJ2-1; 8 bases in the middle match TRBD2. The CDR3 protein is CASNPQRGWNEQFF. Read as DNA, the sequence is TGTGCCAGCAATCCTCAGCGGGGGTGGAATGAGCAGTTCTTC.